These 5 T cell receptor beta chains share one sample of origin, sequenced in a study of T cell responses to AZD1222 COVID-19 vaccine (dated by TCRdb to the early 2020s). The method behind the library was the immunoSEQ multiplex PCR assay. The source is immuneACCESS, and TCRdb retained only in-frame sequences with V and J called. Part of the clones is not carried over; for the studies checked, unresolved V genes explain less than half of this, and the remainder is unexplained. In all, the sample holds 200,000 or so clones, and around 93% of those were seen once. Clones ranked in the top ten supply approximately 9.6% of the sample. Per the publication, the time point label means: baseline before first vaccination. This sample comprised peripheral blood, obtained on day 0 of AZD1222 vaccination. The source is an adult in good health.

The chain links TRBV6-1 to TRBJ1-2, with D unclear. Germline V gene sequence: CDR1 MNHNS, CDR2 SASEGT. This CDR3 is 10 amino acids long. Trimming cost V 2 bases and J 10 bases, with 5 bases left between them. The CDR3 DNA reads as TGTGCCAGCAGTGAAAAGTTCTACACCTTC. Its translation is CASSEKFYTF.

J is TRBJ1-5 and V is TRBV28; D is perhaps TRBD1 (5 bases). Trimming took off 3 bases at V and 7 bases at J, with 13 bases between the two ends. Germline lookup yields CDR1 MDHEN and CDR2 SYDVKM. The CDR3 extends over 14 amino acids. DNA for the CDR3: TGTGCCAGCAGTTTTACGGGGACGCGACAGCCCCAGCATTTT. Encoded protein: CASSFTGTRQPQHF. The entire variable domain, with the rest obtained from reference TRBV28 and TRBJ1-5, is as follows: DVKVTQSSRYLVKRTGEKVFLECVQDMDHENMFWYRQDPGLGLRLIYFSYDVKMKEKGDIPEGYSVSREKKERFSLILESASTNQTSMYLCASSFTGTRQPQHFGDGTRLSIL.

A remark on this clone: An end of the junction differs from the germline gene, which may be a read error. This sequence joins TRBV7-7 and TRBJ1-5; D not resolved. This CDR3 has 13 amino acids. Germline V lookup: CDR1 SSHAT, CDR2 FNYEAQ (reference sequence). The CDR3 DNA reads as TGTGCTAGCAGCTTACGGACGGGAGGGCCCCAGCATTTT. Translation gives CASSLRTGGPQHF.

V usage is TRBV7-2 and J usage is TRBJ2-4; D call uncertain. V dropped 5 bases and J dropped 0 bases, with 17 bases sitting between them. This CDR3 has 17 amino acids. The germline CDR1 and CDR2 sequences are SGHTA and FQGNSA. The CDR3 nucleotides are TGTGCCAGCAGCCTCCCCCCGGGTGGGGTAGCCAAAAACATTCAGTACTTC. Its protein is CASSLPPGGVAKNIQYF.

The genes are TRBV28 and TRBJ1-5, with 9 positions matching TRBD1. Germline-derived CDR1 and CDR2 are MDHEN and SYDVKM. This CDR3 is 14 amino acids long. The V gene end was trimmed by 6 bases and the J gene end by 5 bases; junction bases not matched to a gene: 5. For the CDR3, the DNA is TGTGCCAGCAGAAAAACAGGGGGCCATCAGCCCCAGCATTTT. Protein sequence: CASRKTGGHQPQHF.